This T cell receptor (beta chain) was retrieved from a study of pediatric ulcerative colitis. Overall study findings and caveats: No controls had the two rectal clonotypes shared by ulcerative colitis patients.

One to two pinch biopsies were taken from the rectum during colonoscopy. On this clone itself: What it binds is unknown.

Germline lookup yields CDR1 SGHVS and CDR2 FQNEAQ. The length of the CDR3 is 14 residues. Trimming at V came to 5 bases and at J to 8 bases, leaving 7 bases not matched to a gene. Some clones are missing from TCRdb's copy, which holds only in-frame ones; the method was immunoSEQ multiplex PCR. This sample has 15,000 to 20,000 clones, with roughly three quarters found just once. V and J are TRBV7-8 and TRBJ1-4, with 8 bases fitting TRBD1. Sequenced sample: gut tissue. The origin of this receptor is a boy between 10 and 17 years old who was a control in a study of pediatric ulcerative colitis. CDR3 protein: CASSPQGGVEKLFF. The CDR3 DNA reads as TGTGCCAGCAGCCCACAGGGGGGAGTCGAAAAACTGTTTTTT.